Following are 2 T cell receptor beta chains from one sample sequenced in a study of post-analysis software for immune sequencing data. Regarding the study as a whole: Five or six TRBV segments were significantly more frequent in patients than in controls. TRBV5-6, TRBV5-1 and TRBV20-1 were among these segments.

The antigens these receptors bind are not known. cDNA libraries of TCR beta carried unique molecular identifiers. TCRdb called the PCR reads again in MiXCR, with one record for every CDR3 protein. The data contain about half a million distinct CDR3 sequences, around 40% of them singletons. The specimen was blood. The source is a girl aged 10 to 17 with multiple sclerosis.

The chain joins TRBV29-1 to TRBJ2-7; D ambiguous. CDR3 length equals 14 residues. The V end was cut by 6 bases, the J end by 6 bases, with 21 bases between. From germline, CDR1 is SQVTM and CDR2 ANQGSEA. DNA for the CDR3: TGCAGCGTGAGTGCATATCTAGGTACGAGCGAGCAGTACTTC. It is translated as CSVSAYLGTSEQYF.

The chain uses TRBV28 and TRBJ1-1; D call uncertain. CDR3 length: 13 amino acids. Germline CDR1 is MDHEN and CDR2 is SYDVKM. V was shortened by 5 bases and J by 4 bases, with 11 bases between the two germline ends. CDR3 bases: TGTGCCAGCAGTCCCTCGATTGGCACTGAAGCTTTCTTT. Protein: CASSPSIGTEAFF.